The 6 T cell receptor beta chains below come from one sample, sequenced in a study of T-cell reconstitution after alpha-beta-depleted transplantation in children. A library of TCRbeta sequences, prepared with unique molecular identifiers, was generated. TCRdb independently ran MiXCR on the PCR reads; one entry per CDR3 protein. The data contain about 200,000 distinct CDR3 sequences, approximately 7% of them singletons. Sequencing used PBMCs, obtained before TCRalphabeta/CD19-depleted stem cell transplant. Receptors were obtained from a boy between 2 and 15 years old with acute lymphoblastic leukemia, due to receive a stem cell transplant.

At least ten counts were recorded for this clonotype. The CDR3 DNA reads TGTGCCAGCAGCGCGACTAGCGGTCTAAAAAACATTCAGTACTTC. It codes for CASSATSGLKNIQYF. The chain combines TRBV9 with TRBJ2-4; 9 nucleotides line up with TRBD2. The CDR3 is 15 amino acids. Trimming took 3 bases from V and 4 from J; bases not matched to a gene: 5. The germline CDR1 and CDR2 sequences are SGDLS and YYNGEE.

The gene calls are TRBV2 and TRBJ2-5; no definite D call. Trimming cost V 8 bases and J 5 bases, with 15 bases left between them. The CDR3 covers 13 residues. CDR1 is SNHLY and CDR2 is FYNNEI in the germline V gene. The CDR3 is CASASGTRETQYF. CDR3 coding DNA: TGTGCCAGCGCTTCGGGCACCAGGGAGACCCAGTACTTC.

In its sample, this clonotype was seen many times. The V call is TRBV5-5, the J call TRBJ1-1; the D gene is possibly TRBD1 (6 bases). This CDR3 region has 13 residues. In germline, CDR1 is SGHKS, CDR2 YYEKEE (reference sequence). Trimming removed 4 bases from V and 4 bases from J, with 11 bases in between. This CDR3 reads CASSMDRTTEAFF. DNA for the CDR3: TGTGCCAGCAGCATGGACAGAACCACTGAAGCTTTCTTT.

This clonotype was recorded at least ten times. The rearrangement links TRBV29-1 to TRBJ1-2; D is uncertain. Germline-derived CDR1 and CDR2 are SQVTM and ANQGSEA. The germline V and J ends were trimmed by 8 bases and 9 bases, with 28 bases remaining between them. The CDR3 spans 15 residues. The chain's CDR3 is CSLVANSLSSRSYTF. CDR3 nucleotide sequence: TGCAGCCTCGTGGCCAACAGCCTATCGTCCCGTAGCTACACCTTC.

This clonotype was recorded at least ten times. The chain combines TRBV20-1 with TRBJ2-3; 8 bases are a match to TRBD2. Germline V gene lookup returns CDR1 DFQATT and CDR2 SNEGSKA (reference sequence). Unmatched junction bases numbered 3, after V lost 3 bases and J lost 4 bases. The CDR3 is 13 amino acids. The CDR3 nucleotides read TGCAGTGCTAGCGGGAGGGCCCCAGATACGCAGTATTTT. It translates to CSASGRAPDTQYF.

The rearrangement joins TRBV2 to TRBJ1-1; weak D call: TRBD1 (5 bases). Trimming left V 7 bases short and J 6 bases short, with 12 bases between. The CDR3 length is 12 residues. Germline CDR1 reads SNHLY; CDR2 reads FYNNEI. The CDR3: CASKAGSPEAFF. The CDR3 bases are TGTGCCAGCAAGGCAGGGAGTCCTGAAGCTTTCTTT.